This T cell receptor (beta chain) was found in a study of shared clonotypes between healthy human individuals. V lost 5 bases and J lost 4; bases outside the gene matches: 4. The CDR3 is made up of 14 amino acids. CDR1 and CDR2 (germline): SNHLY, FYNNEI. The repertoire was sequenced with immunoSEQ multiplex PCR; TCRdb's copy has only in-frame clones and lacks some. Of over 850,000 clones in the sample, around 78% were seen once. Sequencing input: memory CD4+ T cells from PBMCs. Subset described: CD45RA-negative fraction. The source of this sequence is a young man in good health. Some clones in this sample may be carry-over from other donors' samples. This rearrangement joins TRBV2 to TRBJ2-5, with 10 bases matching TRBD1. The CDR3 loop is CASSSGTGVETQYF. CDR3 nucleotides: TGTGCCAGCAGTTCCGGGACAGGGGTAGAGACCCAGTACTTC.